A selection of T cell receptor beta chains follows, all from one sample in a study of T-cell reconstitution after alpha-beta-depleted transplantation in children. TCRdb reanalysed the PCR reads using MiXCR and keeps one entry per CDR3 protein. The data show approximately 400,000 distinct CDR3 sequences, 11% seen once. This material consisted of PBMCs from the stem cell graft donor, taken from the stem cell graft. These receptor sequences come from a human donor who donated a stem cell graft to a child with acute myeloid leukemia. Each CDR3 is given with its conserved first and last residue. A D gene is named only where the DNA matches it firmly. Clone size is shown for a subset of rows, as once, few, many or a class of expanded clone.

V gene	D gene	J gene	clone size	CDR3 protein	CDR3 DNA
TRBV6-1	TRBD2	TRBJ2-1	-	CASSRGDHSYNEQFF	TGTGCCAGCAGCCGGGGGGACCATTCCTACAATGAGCAGTTCTTC
TRBV29-1	TRBD1	TRBJ2-5	many	CSGTPGTGDQETQYF	TGCAGCGGCACCCCCGGGACAGGGGATCAAGAGACCCAGTACTTC
TRBV29-1	TRBD2	TRBJ2-1	-	CSAGLAGPNNEQFF	TGCAGCGCCGGACTAGCGGGCCCCAACAATGAGCAGTTCTTC
TRBV7-9	TRBD2	TRBJ2-3	-	CASSLLGLAGADTQYF	TGTGCCAGCAGCTTGCTGGGACTAGCGGGAGCAGATACGCAGTATTTT
TRBV7-9	TRBD2	TRBJ2-7	many	CASSQRERLNEQYF	TGTGCCAGCAGCCAGCGGGAGCGTCTGAACGAGCAGTACTTC
TRBV9	TRBD1	TRBJ2-6	-	CASRGTGGALGANVLTF	TGTGCCAGCAGAGGGACAGGGGGCGCGCTGGGGGCCAACGTCCTGACTTTC
TRBV2	-	TRBJ2-3	few	CASSGLVGFTDTQYF	TGTGCCAGCAGCGGGCTAGTCGGCTTTACAGATACGCAGTATTTT
TRBV21-1	-	TRBJ2-7	-	CASAVIYEQYF	TGTGCCAGCGCGGTCATCTACGAGCAGTACTTC
TRBV29-1	TRBD1	TRBJ2-5	many	CSVEDRGETQYF	TGCAGCGTTGAGGACAGGGGAGAGACCCAGTACTTC
TRBV6-2/TRBV6-3	-	TRBJ2-3	many	CASSPPDTQYF	TGTGCCAGCAGTCCCCCAGATACGCAGTATTTT
TRBV7-6	-	TRBJ1-2	-	CASSLEAEGGYGYTF	TGTGCCAGCAGCTTAGAGGCCGAGGGCGGCTATGGCTACACCTTC
TRBV5-1	-	TRBJ2-5	many	CASSPGGGEETQYF	TGCGCCAGCAGCCCGGGCGGTGGGGAGGAGACCCAGTACTTC
TRBV5-1	-	TRBJ1-2	many	CASSLDWNYGYTF	TGCGCCAGCAGCTTAGACTGGAACTATGGCTACACCTTC
TRBV5-1	-	TRBJ2-3	many	CASSFRSTDTQYF	TGTGCCAGCAGTTTCCGGAGCACAGATACGCAGTATTTT
TRBV3-1	-	TRBJ2-6	-	CASRPTTGANVLTF	TGTGCCAGCAGGCCAACCACTGGGGCCAACGTCCTGACTTTC
TRBV11-2	-	TRBJ2-7	few	CASTWAEGSHEQYF	TGTGCCAGCACCTGGGCCGAGGGATCCCACGAGCAGTACTTC
TRBV7-8	-	TRBJ1-5	few	CASSLEGVSNQPQHF	TGTGCCAGCAGCTTAGAGGGAGTAAGCAATCAGCCCCAGCATTTT
TRBV19	-	TRBJ2-2	few	CASTLGAGELFF	TGTGCCAGTACCCTAGGGGCCGGGGAGCTGTTTTTT
TRBV7-9	-	TRBJ2-1	few	CASSPLFLAGQFF	TGTGCCAGCAGCCCTCTATTCCTTGCGGGGCAGTTCTTC
TRBV19	-	TRBJ2-1	-	CASSISVGAVGDEQFF	TGTGCCAGTAGTATTTCGGTGGGGGCTGTCGGGGATGAGCAGTTCTTC
TRBV25-1	-	TRBJ2-3	few	CASSEVAVTDTQYF	TGTGCCAGCAGTGAAGTAGCGGTTACAGATACGCAGTATTTT
TRBV20-1	-	TRBJ1-1	few	CSVNQNTEAFF	TGCAGTGTGAATCAGAACACTGAAGCTTTCTTT
TRBV5-1	-	TRBJ1-6	-	CASSLDAGSGSPLHF	TGCGCCAGCAGCTTGGACGCGGGGAGTGGTTCACCCCTCCACTTT
TRBV7-9	-	TRBJ1-1	-	CASSREDLEAFF	TGTGCCAGCAGTCGTGAGGACCTTGAAGCTTTCTTT
TRBV10-3	-	TRBJ1-6	-	CAISEPPGTLHF	TGTGCCATCAGTGAGCCCCCCGGGACCCTCCACTTT
TRBV19	-	TRBJ1-2	once	CASSMGLSGLRNGYTF	TGTGCCAGTAGTATGGGACTCTCGGGACTTCGTAATGGCTACACCTTC
TRBV9	-	TRBJ1-6	few	CASAQNFNSPLHF	TGTGCCAGCGCGCAGAACTTTAATTCACCCCTCCACTTT
TRBV20-1	-	TRBJ2-7	many	CSASPRVGTYEQYF	TGCAGTGCTAGCCCGCGGGTCGGGACCTACGAGCAGTACTTC
TRBV20-1	-	TRBJ1-1	-	CSAREGRGVANTEAFF	TGCAGTGCTAGAGAGGGTAGGGGGGTTGCGAACACTGAAGCTTTCTTT
TRBV7-3	-	TRBJ2-7	-	CASSPKDGYEQYF	TGTGCCAGCAGCCCAAAGGACGGCTACGAGCAGTACTTC
TRBV20-1	-	TRBJ2-5	many	CSAYWATKETQYF	TGCAGTGCTTACTGGGCAACCAAAGAGACCCAGTACTTC
TRBV7-8	-	TRBJ1-1	many	CASSLASGRVLEAFF	TGTGCCAGCAGCTTAGCGTCGGGGCGAGTGTTAGAAGCTTTCTTT
TRBV6-2/TRBV6-3	TRBD2	TRBJ2-5	-	CASSYSSPGELAGEQETQYF	TGTGCCAGCAGTTACTCATCCCCAGGAGAGCTAGCGGGAGAGCAAGAGACCCAGTACTTC
TRBV5-1	-	TRBJ2-3	-	CASSLGLSRSSADTQYF	TGCGCCAGCAGCTTAGGGTTGAGCAGGAGTAGCGCAGATACGCAGTATTTT
TRBV10-3	TRBD1	TRBJ1-6	-	CASGQERSYNSPLHF	TGTGCCTCGGGACAGGAAAGATCCTATAATTCACCCCTCCACTTT
TRBV10-3	-	TRBJ1-2	many	CAIRGVQAYGYTF	TGTGCCATCAGGGGAGTACAGGCGTATGGCTACACCTTC
TRBV6-2/TRBV6-3	-	TRBJ2-2	few	CASSYDLGTVNTGELFF	TGTGCCAGCAGCTATGACCTTGGGACGGTGAACACCGGGGAGCTGTTTTTT
TRBV20-1	-	TRBJ1-4	-	CSAPNVGRDSEKLFF	TGCAGCGCCCCAAATGTAGGCAGGGATTCTGAAAAACTGTTTTTT
TRBV20-1	-	TRBJ1-5	many	CSAKGSGGQPQHF	TGCAGTGCTAAGGGGAGCGGTGGTCAGCCCCAGCATTTT
TRBV7-2	-	TRBJ2-7	many	CASSPKYEQYF	TGTGCCAGCAGCCCTAAATACGAGCAGTACTTC
TRBV7-8	-	TRBJ1-2	few	CASSTRTADGYTF	TGTGCCAGCAGCACCCGGACAGCTGATGGCTACACCTTC
TRBV20-1	-	TRBJ2-5	-	CSVPGYQETQYF	TGCAGTGTTCCCGGATATCAAGAGACCCAGTACTTC
TRBV29-1	-	TRBJ2-1	few	CSVDSAGDRQFF	TGCAGCGTTGATTCAGCCGGGGATCGGCAGTTCTTC
TRBV10-3	TRBD2	TRBJ2-5	many	CAISESASGGNQETQYF	TGTGCCATCAGTGAGTCGGCTAGCGGGGGAAACCAAGAGACCCAGTACTTC
TRBV5-1	TRBD1	TRBJ1-2	-	CASSFGTGDGYTF	TGCGCCAGCAGCTTCGGGACAGGGGATGGCTACACCTTC
TRBV29-1	-	TRBJ2-1	-	CSVDVADDWNEQFF	TGCAGCGTTGACGTAGCGGATGATTGGAATGAGCAGTTCTTC
TRBV20-1	TRBD1	TRBJ2-5	-	CSASGQNRGETQYF	TGCAGTGCTAGCGGGCAAAACAGGGGAGAGACCCAGTACTTC
TRBV6-5	-	TRBJ1-5	few	CASGGIDQPQHF	TGTGCCAGCGGGGGTATCGATCAGCCCCAGCATTTT
TRBV15	TRBD1	TRBJ1-1	few	CATSRYRGETEAFF	TGTGCCACCAGCAGGTACAGGGGAGAGACTGAAGCTTTCTTT
TRBV20-1	TRBD1	TRBJ1-2	-	CSAEGTGYGYTF	TGCAGTGCTGAGGGGACAGGGTATGGCTACACCTTC
TRBV7-9	-	TRBJ2-7	many	CASSLETSIQYF	TGTGCCAGCAGCTTGGAGACCAGCATACAGTACTTC
TRBV6-1	-	TRBJ2-2	few	CASSRRLGPGELFF	TGTGCCAGCAGTCGGAGGTTAGGACCCGGGGAGCTGTTTTTT
TRBV20-1	-	TRBJ2-5	few	CSASNDRETQYF	TGCAGTGCTAGCAACGACAGAGAGACCCAGTACTTC